This TCR beta chain was identified during a study of blood T cell repertoires in COVID-19. Across the study: The origin of the acute and convalescent COVID-19 samples was the United States, Italy and Spain.

Data came from immunoSEQ multiplex PCR; TCRdb stores just in-frame clones and leaves some out. The data show about 59,000 clones, around 70% seen once. V was cut by 7 bases and J by 2 bases, with 9 bases left in between. The CDR3 length is 14 residues. Germline CDR1 LNHDA, CDR2 SQIVND (reference sequence). This chain connects TRBV19 to TRBJ2-6; D is perhaps TRBD2 (7 bases). The sequence was obtained from a woman between 50 and 59 years old with active or convalescent COVID-19. Material: peripheral blood. CDR3 DNA: TGTGCCAGTAAGGGGGGGCCTGGGGCCAACGTCCTGACTTTC. Translating gives CASKGGPGANVLTF. Supplemented by reference TRBV19 and TRBJ2-6, the full variable domain reads DGGITQSPKYLFRKEGQNVTLSCEQNLNHDAMYWYRQDPGQGLRLIYYSQIVNDFQKGDIAEGYSVSREKKESFPLTVTSAQKNPTAFYLCASKGGPGANVLTFGAGSRLTVL.